What follows are 4 T cell receptor beta chains derived from one specimen sequenced in a study of blood T cell repertoires in COVID-19. The assay was immunoSEQ multiplex PCR, and TCRdb's table has in-frame clones only and misses some. The data show 470,000 or so clones, approximately 90% seen once. The sample comprised peripheral blood. Receptors were obtained from a woman between 25 and 40 years old with acute or convalescent COVID-19.

The V call is TRBV12-3 or TRBV12-4, the J call TRBJ1-3; TRBD1 is a possible D gene (6 bases). V was cut by 9 bases and J by 2 bases, with 11 bases left in between. The CDR3 length is 13 residues. Here the CDR3 reads CASGTQTGNTIYF. In nucleotides, the CDR3 is TGTGCCAGTGGGACACAGACTGGAAACACCATATATTTT.

The V and J genes are TRBV9 and TRBJ1-3; D not resolved. Per the germline V gene, CDR1 is SGDLS and CDR2 is YYNGEE. The ends were cut back, 3 bases at V and 3 bases at J, with 10 bases in the middle. The CDR3 extends over 14 amino acids. CDR3 residues: CASSASYVGNTIYF. The DNA for the CDR3 is TGTGCCAGCAGCGCGAGTTACGTTGGAAACACCATATATTTT. Based on the CDR3 plus reference TRBV9 and TRBJ1-3, the full variable domain is DSGVTQTPKHLITATGQRVTLRCSPRSGDLSVYWYQQSLDQGLQFLIQYYNGEERAKGNILERFSAQQFPDLHSELNLSSLELGDSALYFCASSASYVGNTIYFGEGSWLTVV.

The chain uses TRBV4-1 and TRBJ2-3; TRBD1 matches at 8 bases. Trimming at V came to 1 base and at J to 2 bases, leaving 2 bases not matched to a gene. CDR1 and CDR2 from the germline V gene are MGHRA and YSYEKL. The CDR3 has 15 residues. CDR3 residues: CASSQAGGYTDTQYF. CDR3 DNA: TGCGCCAGCAGCCAAGCAGGGGGCTACACAGATACGCAGTATTTT.

V gene TRBV28 combines with J gene TRBJ1-2; D might be TRBD1 (5 bases). Between the trimmed V and J ends, which lost 1 base and 8 bases, there was a span of 8 bases. This CDR3 contains 12 residues. The germline V gene encodes CDR1 MDHEN and CDR2 SYDVKM. The CDR3 DNA is TGTGCCAGCAGTTTATTAGGGGCCGGCTACACCTTC. Amino acids: CASSLLGAGYTF.